This TCR beta chain originates from a study of OX40 agonist ivuxolimab in advanced cancers. Study-wide points: Low clonal expansion, among the lowest seen, marked partial responders at 0.1-3.0 mg/kg. The study observed clonal expansion of CD4+ and CD8+ blood T cells by week 6 at 0.1 to 3.0 mg/kg.

On this clone itself: Its antigen remains unknown.

Sequencing was performed with immunoSEQ multiplex PCR; in TCRdb, only in-frame clones are kept and a portion is missing. The repertoire holds tens of thousands of clones, with roughly 87% as singletons. Germline V gives CDR1 SGHRS, CDR2 YFSETQ. CDR3 length: 16 residues. V lost 4 bases and J lost 2, with 17 bases in between. This material consisted of CD4+ or CD8+ T cells sorted from blood, taken in a trial of the OX40 agonist ivuxolimab. This sequence was found in an adult with an advanced solid tumor such as melanoma, head and neck, liver or kidney cancer. The V gene is TRBV5-1, the J gene TRBJ2-3; D is tentatively TRBD1 or TRBD2 (6 bases each). The CDR3 DNA sequence: TGCGCCAGCAGCCCGGGGGCCTTGGTTTACACAGATACGCAGTATTTT. Translating gives CASSPGALVYTDTQYF. The full variable domain, its missing parts supplied by reference TRBV5-1 and TRBJ2-3, is KAGVTQTPRYLIKTRGQQVTLSCSPISGHRSVSWYQQTPGQGLQFLFEYFSETQRNKGNFPGRFSGRQFSNSRSEMNVSTLELGDSALYLCASSPGALVYTDTQYFGPGTRLTVL.